The following is a T cell receptor beta chain sequence with its context. Its antigen is currently unknown. V gave up 5 bases and J gave up 1 base, with 10 bases separating them. The CDR3 covers 14 residues. Germline CDR1 and CDR2: MNHEY and SVGAGI. CD4+ cells were split into CD45RA+ naive and CD45RA-negative memory subsets. The entry originates in a study of shared clonotypes between healthy human individuals. Regarding the study as a whole: Rarefaction indicated that sorted-subset sequencing remained incomplete although depth was large.

Genomic DNA of every subset was divided equally among multiple immunoSEQ plates. Per sorted-subset replicate PCR, input was approximately 0.2 ug DNA, representing roughly 28,000 T cell genomes. Method: immunoSEQ multiplex PCR; TCRdb's copy keeps in-frame clones and lacks some. The table shows roughly 2 million clones, with nearly 97% occurring only once. The chain recombines TRBV6-5 with TRBJ2-3; possibly TRBD2 for D (5 bases). Sequencing was done on a sample of naive CD4+ T cells sorted from blood. The subset is: CD45RA+ positively selected. The receptor was derived from a man in his late teens or twenties in good health. The CDR3 bases are TGTGCCAGCAGTCAGCTAGCCCGCACAGATACGCAGTATTTT. This translates into CASSQLARTDTQYF.